This passage covers 22 T cell receptor beta chains from one sample sequenced in a study of cytomegalovirus exposure and HLA in healthy donors. Primers: 60 Vbeta forward and 13 Jbeta reverse. This table comes from immunoSEQ multiplex PCR, and its TCRdb copy is limited to in-frame clones, with some not included. The data hold more than 100,000 clones, with 65% to 90% observed a single time. The sequenced material came from PBMCs. These receptors were taken from a man aged 25-45 years in good health and CMV-seronegative.

The genes are TRBV2 and TRBJ2-7; D may be TRBD2 (6 bases). The CDR3 has 14 amino acids. Germline V CDR1 and CDR2: SNHLY, FYNNEI. The ends were cut back, 4 bases at V and 7 bases at J, with 17 bases in the middle. The CDR3 sequence: CASSAGYKAGEQYF. CDR3 DNA sequence: TGTGCCAGCAGTGCAGGGTATAAGGCGGGAGAGCAGTACTTC.

This chain joins TRBV4-1 and TRBJ1-4; no clear D gene. The CDR3 totals 18 residues. V was shortened by 0 bases and J by 8 bases, with 22 bases between the two germline ends. Germline CDR1 and CDR2: MGHRA and YSYEKL. The CDR3 bases are TGCGCCAGCAGCCAAGAGTCCCAATTGGGCCCACTTGCAGAAAAACTGTTTTTT. It translates to CASSQESQLGPLAEKLFF.

V gene TRBV6-5 combines with J gene TRBJ2-7; possibly TRBD1 for D (6 bases). Germline values: CDR1 MNHEY, CDR2 SVGAGI. CDR3 length: 15 amino acids. With 3 bases removed from V and 5 bases from J, the gap between germline ends came to 17 bases. The CDR3 DNA reads TGTGCCAGCAGTTATCGTAGCATACAGGGAAACGAGCAGTACTTC. This translates into CASSYRSIQGNEQYF.

The CDR3 DNA follows: TGCGCCAGCAGCTCACCGGGGAGTGCCGGGGAGCTGTTTTTT. It translates to CASSSPGSAGELFF. The J gene is TRBJ2-2, the V gene TRBV5-1, with D perhaps matching TRBD2 (5 bases). The CDR3 contains 14 residues. V lost 3 bases, J lost 6 bases, and 12 bases lay in between. CDR1 is SGHRS, CDR2 YFSETQ, per germline.

This chain connects TRBV4-1 to TRBJ2-7; 11 bases fit TRBD1. V trimming: 5 bases; J trimming: 3 bases; junction bases outside the gene matches: 6. This CDR3 contains 15 residues. Germline assignment: CDR1 MGHRA and CDR2 YSYEKL. The CDR3 is CASSYSGTGGYEQYF. Here the CDR3 DNA reads TGCGCCAGCAGCTATTCCGGGACAGGGGGCTACGAGCAGTACTTC.

The J gene is TRBJ2-7, the V gene TRBV28; 10 bases are a match to TRBD1. Losses at the gene ends were 5 bases for V and 7 bases for J; bases not matched to a gene: 8. The germline V gene has CDR1 MDHEN and CDR2 SYDVKM. CDR3 size: 14 residues. CDR3 in DNA: TGTGCCAGCAGTCACGGACAGGGGGTAGGTGAGCAGTACTTC. Encoded protein: CASSHGQGVGEQYF. The whole variable domain, remainder taken from reference TRBV28 and TRBJ2-7, is DVKVTQSSRYLVKRTGEKVFLECVQDMDHENMFWYRQDPGLGLRLIYFSYDVKMKEKGDIPEGYSVSREKKERFSLILESASTNQTSMYLCASSHGQGVGEQYFGPGTRLTVT.

V gene TRBV18 combines with J gene TRBJ2-3; TRBD2 matches at 11 bases. In germline, CDR1 is KGHSH, CDR2 LQKENI. J gave up 4 bases and V 0 bases, and 3 bases lay outside the gene matches. CDR3 length: 16 residues. The CDR3 coding sequence is TGTGCCAGCTCACCACCGTCTAGCGGGGGGTCAGATACGCAGTATTTT. This codes for CASSPPSSGGSDTQYF.

A few counts support this clone. The chain carries TRBV4-1 and TRBJ1-2, with D uncertain. The CDR3 contains 13 residues. V dropped 1 base and J dropped 7 bases, with 10 bases sitting between them. CDR1 is MGHRA, CDR2 YSYEKL, per germline. The CDR3 is CASSQGSAGGYTF. CDR3 in DNA: TGCGCCAGCAGCCAAGGAAGTGCGGGTGGCTACACCTTC.

Comments on this clone: Additional DNA sequences in this sample encode the identical CDR3. CDR3 nucleotides: TGTGCCAGCAGCTTCGGACAGTCCTACGAGCAGTACTTC. It yields the protein CASSFGQSYEQYF. The chain links TRBV7-9 to TRBJ2-7, with a possible D match to TRBD1 (6 bases). The germline V and J ends were trimmed by 3 bases and 1 base, with 7 bases remaining between them. In germline, CDR1 is SEHNR, CDR2 FQNEAQ (reference sequence). There are 13 residues in the CDR3.

This chain's CDR3 is CASSIQTPRGPLHF. The CDR3 DNA sequence: TGTGCCAGTAGTATCCAGACGCCTCGGGGACCCCTCCACTTT. The V gene is TRBV19, the J gene TRBJ1-6, with D uncertain. Germline V gives CDR1 LNHDA, CDR2 SQIVND (reference sequence). The V and J ends lost 3 bases and 12 bases respectively, with 15 bases between them. The length of the CDR3 is 14 residues.

In DNA form, the CDR3 reads TGTGCCAGCAGCGAGACTAGCGGGGGAGATACGCAGTATTTT. It encodes CASSETSGGDTQYF. V gene TRBV5-4 combines with J gene TRBJ2-3; 12 nucleotides match TRBD2. Looked up from germline, CDR1 is SGHNT and CDR2 is YYREEE (reference sequence). V gave up 4 bases and J gave up 5 bases; unmatched junction bases: 2. This CDR3 contains 14 residues.

This clone has only a few counts. This chain joins TRBV29-1 and TRBJ2-3, with D possibly TRBD2 on 6 matching bases. The germline CDR1 and CDR2 sequences are SQVTM and ANQGSEA. CDR3 length: 13 amino acids. Trimming took off 4 bases at V and 6 bases at J, with 14 bases between the two ends. The CDR3 protein is CSVGGEVRDTQYF. The CDR3 DNA reads TGCAGCGTTGGGGGGGAAGTGCGGGATACGCAGTATTTT.

The gene calls are TRBV5-5 and TRBJ1-2; 11 positions match TRBD1. V was pared by 4 bases and J by 7 bases, with 6 bases of the junction left unmatched. The CDR3 extends over 14 amino acids. In germline, CDR1 is SGHKS, CDR2 YYEKEE (reference sequence). The CDR3 loop reads CASSRGTGGTGYTF. DNA for the CDR3: TGTGCCAGCAGCCGAGGGACAGGGGGTACTGGCTACACCTTC.

The rearrangement joins TRBV11-2 to TRBJ2-1; 9 nucleotides agree with TRBD1. V was pared by 5 bases and J by 5 bases, with 4 bases of the junction left unmatched. Germline CDR1 is SGHAT and CDR2 is FQNNGV. CDR3 length: 14 amino acids. The CDR3 reads CASSAGTGNNEQFF. The CDR3 DNA sequence: TGTGCCAGCAGCGCGGGGACAGGGAACAATGAGCAGTTCTTC.

V gene TRBV6-7 combines with J gene TRBJ1-5; D is uncertain. TRBV6-7 carries the ORF label, with uncertain function. V was clipped by 3 bases and J by 1 base, with 13 bases between them. CDR3 length: 16 amino acids. As DNA, the CDR3 is TGTGCCAGCAGTTATTCCCTAGTACGGAGCAATCAGCCCCAGCATTTT. Protein: CASSYSLVRSNQPQHF.

The chain couples TRBV7-9 to TRBJ2-1; 10 bases agree with TRBD2. CDR1 SEHNR and CDR2 FQNEAQ come from the germline V gene (reference sequence). This CDR3 has 17 residues. Trimming at V came to 5 bases and at J to 4 bases, leaving 11 bases not matched to a gene. The CDR3 DNA reads as TGTGCCAGCAGCCAACATAGCGGGGGGCCCCAATACAATGAGCAGTTCTTC. The encoded protein is CASSQHSGGPQYNEQFF.

The chain carries TRBV19 and TRBJ1-4; TRBD1 agrees at 9 bases. The CDR3 runs 19 residues. J gave up 0 bases and V 5 bases, and 13 bases lay outside the gene matches. Germline CDR1 LNHDA, CDR2 SQIVND (reference sequence). In DNA, the CDR3 is TGTGCCAGTAGTTCACCGACAGGGGGGGATTTAACAACTAATGAAAAACTGTTTTTT. Translating it yields CASSSPTGGDLTTNEKLFF.

This chain joins TRBV9 and TRBJ2-5; D is possibly TRBD1 (6 bases). The CDR3 consists of 13 residues. The V end was cut by 4 bases, the J end by 5 bases, with 12 bases between. The germline CDR1 and CDR2 sequences are SGDLS and YYNGEE. The CDR3 nucleotides are TGTGCCAGCAGCCCTCAGGGGCCGGAGACCCAGTACTTC. This sequence encodes CASSPQGPETQYF.

The CDR3 loop is CASSPEGYGYTF. The CDR3 DNA sequence: TGTGCCAGTAGTCCAGAGGGATATGGCTACACCTTC. V and J are TRBV19 and TRBJ1-2, with D hard to call. This CDR3 has 12 residues. V gave up 5 bases and J gave up 5 bases, with 9 bases separating them. Germline CDR1 is LNHDA and CDR2 is SQIVND (reference sequence).

The CDR3 sequence: CASSMPDRVEGYTF. The CDR3 region has the DNA TGTGCCAGTAGTATGCCGGACAGGGTTGAGGGCTACACCTTC. The chain recombines TRBV19 with TRBJ1-2, with TRBD1 identical over 8 bases. Germline trimming cut 3 bases from V and 8 bases from J; bases unmatched to any gene: 8. Germline lookup yields CDR1 LNHDA and CDR2 SQIVND (reference sequence). The CDR3 spans 14 residues.

V gene TRBV19 combines with J gene TRBJ2-7, with D possibly being TRBD1 (6 bases). With 3 bases removed from V and 3 bases from J, the gap between germline ends came to 12 bases. The CDR3 loop spans 14 amino acids. Per the germline V gene, CDR1 is LNHDA and CDR2 is SQIVND (reference sequence). The CDR3 DNA follows: TGTGCCAGTAGTATGGGGGCGAACCTCTACGAGCAGTACTTC. Protein product: CASSMGANLYEQYF.

The genes are TRBV5-4 and TRBJ2-7, with 7 bases lining up with TRBD1. Germline V gives CDR1 SGHNT, CDR2 YYREEE (reference sequence). V gave up 2 bases and J gave up 0 bases; unmatched junction bases: 8. The CDR3 length is 16 residues. CDR3 sequence: CASSFKDRSGSYEQYF. Here the CDR3 DNA reads TGTGCCAGCAGCTTTAAGGACAGGAGTGGCTCCTACGAGCAGTACTTC. Complete variable domain (other parts from reference TRBV5-4 and TRBJ2-7): ETGVTQSPTHLIKTRGQQVTLRCSSQSGHNTVSWYQQALGQGPQFIFQYYREEENGRGNFPPRFSGLQFPNYSSELNVNALELDDSALYLCASSFKDRSGSYEQYFGPGTRLTVT.